This is a list of T cell receptor beta chains from one sample in a study of shared clonotypes between healthy human individuals. The method was immunoSEQ multiplex PCR; TCRdb's version includes in-frame clones alone and lacks a portion of them. Of around 550,000 clones listed, roughly 95% were seen once; the top ten hold over 0.1%. Sequenced material: naive CD8+ T cells sorted from blood. These receptor sequences come from a woman aged 25 to 39 in good health. CDR3s include the opening cysteine and the closing phenylalanine or tryptophan. D genes are given only for firm matches. Size values are once, few and many counts, or a class for expanded clones, and some rows have none.

clone size: NA; V gene: TRBV7-9; CDR3 length: 15; J gene: TRBJ2-7; D gene: NA; CDR3 DNA: TGTGCCAGCAGCTTAGCGGTCGGGGTTTACTACGAGCAGTACTTC; CDR3 protein: CASSLAVGVYYEQYF
clone size: NA; V gene: TRBV19; CDR3 length: 13; J gene: TRBJ2-5; D gene: TRBD1; CDR3 DNA: TGTGCCAGTAAAGGACAGGCTCGGGAGACCCAGTACTTC; CDR3 protein: CASKGQARETQYF
clone size: NA; V gene: TRBV27; CDR3 length: 13; J gene: TRBJ1-1; D gene: NA; CDR3 DNA: TGTGCCAGTGGCTGGACGGTGAACACTGAAGCTTTCTTT; CDR3 protein: CASGWTVNTEAFF
clone size: once; V gene: TRBV2; CDR3 length: 14; J gene: TRBJ2-1; D gene: TRBD2; CDR3 DNA: TGTGCAGCCCCCCCTAGCGGGAGGGTGAATGAGCAGTTCTTC; CDR3 protein: CAAPPSGRVNEQFF
clone size: NA; V gene: TRBV19; CDR3 length: 15; J gene: TRBJ1-5; D gene: NA; CDR3 DNA: TGTGCCAGTAGTATAGACGGGGGCAGCAATCAGCCCCAGCATTTT; CDR3 protein: CASSIDGGSNQPQHF
clone size: once; V gene: TRBV5-6; CDR3 length: 12; J gene: TRBJ2-3; D gene: NA; CDR3 DNA: TGTGCCAGCAGCGAAAGCCCAGATACGCAGTATTTT; CDR3 protein: CASSESPDTQYF
clone size: NA; V gene: TRBV25-1; CDR3 length: 16; J gene: TRBJ2-3; D gene: NA; CDR3 DNA: TGTGCCAGCAGTGAATTAGGGAACAGGGTGGCAGATACGCAGTATTTT; CDR3 protein: CASSELGNRVADTQYF
clone size: NA; V gene: TRBV11-3; CDR3 length: 14; J gene: TRBJ2-7; D gene: TRBD1; CDR3 DNA: TGTGCCAGCAGCTTGGGACAGGCGAGCTACGAGCAGTACTTC; CDR3 protein: CASSLGQASYEQYF
clone size: NA; V gene: TRBV13; CDR3 length: 16; J gene: TRBJ2-7; D gene: TRBD1; CDR3 DNA: TGTGCCAGCAGCTTCCCAGGGACAGGAGAGACCTACGAGCAGTACTTC; CDR3 protein: CASSFPGTGETYEQYF
clone size: NA; V gene: TRBV19; CDR3 length: 12; J gene: TRBJ1-1; D gene: NA; CDR3 DNA: TGTGCCAGTAAAATAGGACAGTATGAAGCTTTCTTT; CDR3 protein: CASKIGQYEAFF
clone size: NA; V gene: TRBV5-6; CDR3 length: 16; J gene: TRBJ2-2; D gene: TRBD2; CDR3 DNA: TGTGCCAGCAGCCCTGAGCGGGAGTTAGTCACCGGGGAGCTGTTTTTT; CDR3 protein: CASSPERELVTGELFF
clone size: NA; V gene: TRBV19; CDR3 length: 15; J gene: TRBJ2-7; D gene: NA; CDR3 DNA: TGTGCCAGTAGTATAGACCGGCGGGTAGCCTGCGAGCAGTACTTC; CDR3 protein: CASSIDRRVACEQYF
clone size: NA; V gene: TRBV2; CDR3 length: 14; J gene: TRBJ1-2; D gene: NA; CDR3 DNA: TGTGCCAGCAGTGAGAATACGAGGTACTATGGCTACACCTTC; CDR3 protein: CASSENTRYYGYTF
clone size: NA; V gene: TRBV7-9; CDR3 length: 14; J gene: TRBJ1-1; D gene: NA; CDR3 DNA: TGTGCCAGCAGCTTAGATAACATGAACACTGAAGCTTTCTTT; CDR3 protein: CASSLDNMNTEAFF
clone size: NA; V gene: TRBV5-4; CDR3 length: 15; J gene: TRBJ2-1; D gene: NA; CDR3 DNA: TGTGCCAGCAGTTCGGTCGGAGAGGGCTACAATGAGCAGTTCTTC; CDR3 protein: CASSSVGEGYNEQFF
clone size: once; V gene: TRBV2; CDR3 length: 13; J gene: TRBJ2-7; D gene: NA; CDR3 DNA: TGTGCCAGCAGCTCTCACACGGCATACGAGCAGTACTTC; CDR3 protein: CASSSHTAYEQYF
clone size: NA; V gene: TRBV5-1; CDR3 length: 13; J gene: TRBJ2-7; D gene: NA; CDR3 DNA: TGCGCCAGCAGCAACACCTCCTCCTACGAGCAGTACTTC; CDR3 protein: CASSNTSSYEQYF
clone size: NA; V gene: TRBV19; CDR3 length: 15; J gene: TRBJ2-2; D gene: TRBD2; CDR3 DNA: TGTGCCAGTACCCCATTCGGGACTAGCTTCGGGGAGCTGTTTTTT; CDR3 protein: CASTPFGTSFGELFF
clone size: NA; V gene: TRBV7-9; CDR3 length: 14; J gene: TRBJ2-1; D gene: TRBD2; CDR3 DNA: TGTGCCAGCAGCTGGGGACTAGCTAGCGATGAGCAGTTCTTC; CDR3 protein: CASSWGLASDEQFF
clone size: NA; V gene: TRBV11-2; CDR3 length: 13; J gene: TRBJ2-7; D gene: NA; CDR3 DNA: TGTGCCAGCAGCTTAGCCCCCCTTAACGAGCAGTACTTC; CDR3 protein: CASSLAPLNEQYF
clone size: NA; V gene: TRBV19; CDR3 length: 15; J gene: TRBJ2-7; D gene: TRBD2; CDR3 DNA: TGTGCCAGTAGTGAGGCGGGAGGGGGGCTTTACGAGCAGTACTTC; CDR3 protein: CASSEAGGGLYEQYF
clone size: NA; V gene: TRBV19; CDR3 length: 17; J gene: TRBJ2-6; D gene: NA; CDR3 DNA: TGTGCCAGTACCCTCCCGGGACACGCGTCTGGGGCCAACGTCCTGACTTTC; CDR3 protein: CASTLPGHASGANVLTF
clone size: NA; V gene: TRBV28; CDR3 length: 12; J gene: TRBJ1-1; D gene: NA; CDR3 DNA: TGTGCCAGCAGAATGGACAAGGGATTCCCTTTCTTT; CDR3 protein: CASRMDKGFPFF